The rows below give T cell receptor beta chains drawn from one sample of a study of cytotoxic CD8 clonotypes in ibrutinib-treated CLL. Some clones are missing from TCRdb's copy, which holds only in-frame ones; the method was immunoSEQ multiplex PCR. Of around 330,000 clones listed, 67% are singletons. The sample consisted of PBMCs, taken after 36 months of ibrutinib treatment. These receptors originate from a human donor with chronic lymphocytic leukemia. Each CDR3 is given with its conserved first and last residue. A D gene is named only where the DNA matches it firmly. Clone size, where shown, is once, few, many, or a class for clones that have expanded.

D gene,J gene,V gene,clone size,CDR3 protein,CDR3 DNA
-,TRBJ2-5,TRBV29-1,-,CSVGLGWYQETQYF,TGCAGCGTTGGTCTAGGATGGTACCAAGAGACCCAGTACTTC
TRBD2,TRBJ2-7,TRBV28,-,CASSFWASGGLGYEQYF,TGTGCCAGCAGTTTTTGGGCTAGCGGGGGTTTAGGCTACGAGCAGTACTTC
-,TRBJ1-1,TRBV9,few,CASSVAGSSEAFF,TGTGCCAGCAGCGTAGCCGGCTCGAGTGAAGCTTTCTTT
-,TRBJ2-3,TRBV13,-,CASSLIGVPDTQYF,TGTGCCAGCAGCTTAATCGGTGTCCCAGATACGCAGTATTTT
TRBD2,TRBJ2-2,TRBV9,-,CASSVSASGFSTGELFF,TGTGCCAGCAGCGTATCGGCTAGCGGGTTCTCCACCGGGGAGCTGTTTTTT
-,TRBJ2-7,TRBV18,-,CASSPMGEVYEQYF,TGTGCCAGCTCACCAATGGGGGAAGTTTACGAGCAGTACTTC
-,TRBJ1-2,TRBV9,few,CASSLVLLGGPYGYTF,TGTGCCAGCAGCCTTGTGCTCCTTGGGGGCCCCTATGGCTACACCTTC
TRBD1,TRBJ2-7,TRBV9,once,CASSGDRGYEQYF,TGTGCCAGCAGCGGGGACAGGGGCTACGAGCAGTACTTC
-,TRBJ2-7,TRBV6-6,-,CASSYVGSSYEQYF,TGTGCCAGCAGTTACGTTGGTTCGTCCTACGAGCAGTACTTC
TRBD2,TRBJ2-1,TRBV5-1,-,CASNDPSGLAGRGGQFF,TGCGCCAGCAACGACCCCTCCGGGCTAGCGGGACGAGGGGGGCAGTTCTTC
TRBD1,TRBJ2-7,TRBV6-6,few,CASSSPGTGEYEQYF,TGTGCCAGCAGTTCCCCCGGGACAGGGGAATACGAGCAGTACTTC
-,TRBJ1-6,TRBV2,-,CASSEAGPYNSPLHF,TGTGCCAGCAGTGAGGCAGGCCCCTATAATTCACCCCTCCACTTT
TRBD1,TRBJ1-5,TRBV18,-,CASSRQGAGQPQHF,TGTGCCAGCTCACGACAGGGGGCGGGGCAGCCCCAGCATTTT
TRBD1,TRBJ1-2,TRBV11-2,few,CASSSTGGIGYGYTF,TGTGCCAGCAGCTCCACAGGGGGGATAGGCTATGGCTACACCTTC
-,TRBJ2-1,TRBV9,-,CASSVGGKGNEQFF,TGTGCCAGCAGCGTAGGCGGTAAGGGAAATGAGCAGTTCTTC
TRBD1,TRBJ1-2,TRBV6-5,-,CASSSTRQGTLGYTF,TGTGCCAGCAGTTCTACCCGACAGGGAACCCTGGGCTACACCTTC
-,TRBJ1-3,TRBV5-6,-,CASSPVHGNTIYF,TGTGCCAGCAGCCCGGTGCACGGAAACACCATATATTTT
-,TRBJ2-3,TRBV5-4,-,CASSLAGLLADTQYF,TGTGCCAGCAGCTTGGCCGGGTTGTTAGCTGATACGCAGTATTTT
-,TRBJ1-1,TRBV19,-,CASSTGRGARSGAGTNTEAFF,TGTGCCAGTAGTACCGGGAGGGGGGCCCGCTCGGGAGCAGGGACGAACACTGAAGCTTTCTTT
-,TRBJ2-7,TRBV6-5,-,CASSRNRREQYF,TGTGCCAGCAGCCGAAATCGAAGAGAGCAGTACTTC
TRBD1,TRBJ2-1,TRBV5-1,-,CASSPTGTGVYNEQFF,TGCGCCAGCAGTCCTACCGGGACAGGGGTCTACAATGAGCAGTTCTTC
TRBD1,TRBJ2-1,TRBV19,-,CASSIGWDRGLNNEQFF,TGTGCCAGTAGTATAGGTTGGGACAGGGGGCTCAACAATGAGCAGTTCTTC
-,TRBJ1-2,TRBV6-6,-,CASSRTGHSNYGYTF,TGTGCCAGCAGTCGTACGGGACACTCAAACTATGGCTACACCTTC
-,TRBJ1-5,TRBV18,-,CASSPPLQSNQPQHF,TGTGCCAGCTCACCACCTCTACAGAGCAATCAGCCCCAGCATTTT
-,TRBJ2-7,TRBV4-1,few,CASSQRVGEQYF,TGCGCCAGCAGCCAACGCGTTGGAGAGCAGTACTTC
-,TRBJ2-7,TRBV13,-,CASSLGGKGYYEQYF,TGTGCCAGCAGCTTAGGTGGTAAGGGTTACTACGAGCAGTACTTC